A selection of T cell receptor beta chains follows, all from one sample in a study of blood T cell repertoires in COVID-19. Using immunoSEQ multiplex PCR, the repertoire was profiled, and TCRdb retains in-frame clones only, with some absent. The data hold roughly 77,000 clones, with roughly 78% observed a single time. The source material was peripheral blood. These receptors all stem from a woman aged 70-85 years with acute or convalescent COVID-19. Both conserved end residues are part of each CDR3. The D gene is left open where the match is weak. Clone size is given for some rows only: seen once, a few or many times, or a class if the clone is expanded.

CATSPSGGAYQTQYF TGTGCCACCAGCCCTAGCGGGGGGGCCTATCAGACCCAGTACTTC . TRBJ2-5 TRBD2 TRBV24-1
CASSLDPRQGGNEKLFF TGTGCCAGCAGCTTAGACCCCAGACAGGGGGGTAATGAAAAACTGTTTTTT . TRBJ1-4 TRBD1 TRBV7-6
CASSYHRSWQGTEAFF TGTGCCAGCAGTTACCATCGTTCGTGGCAGGGGACTGAAGCTTTCTTT . TRBJ1-1 . TRBV6-5
CASSTGGGGYIQYF TGTGCCAGCAGCACAGGGGGCGGGGGGTACATTCAGTACTTC few TRBJ2-4 . TRBV6-5
CASSFKMGGEQYF TGTGCCAGCAGCTTCAAGATGGGGGGTGAGCAGTACTTC . TRBJ2-7 . TRBV11-2
CATGTSGARIEQFF TGTGCCACCGGGACTAGCGGGGCCCGCATTGAGCAGTTCTTC . TRBJ2-1 TRBD2 TRBV2
CASSQAGSSYNEQFF TGTGCCAGCAGCCAGGCGGGTAGCTCCTACAATGAGCAGTTCTTC once TRBJ2-1 . TRBV9
CASSLTFSYEQYF TGTGCCAGCAGTTTAACTTTCTCCTACGAGCAGTACTTC . TRBJ2-7 . TRBV12-3/TRBV12-4
CASSPGQGARTEAFF TGTGCCAGCAGTCCGGGACAGGGGGCGCGCACTGAAGCTTTCTTT . TRBJ1-1 TRBD1 TRBV6-5
CANRGTSGVKGNIQYF TGTGCCAATAGAGGGACTAGCGGGGTGAAGGGAAACATTCAGTACTTC . TRBJ2-4 TRBD2 TRBV2
CASSFEKRGSSQETQYF TGTGCCAGCAGCTTCGAAAAGCGGGGGAGCTCTCAAGAGACCCAGTACTTC . TRBJ2-5 TRBD2 TRBV7-9
CASRAGGWRGGELFF TGTGCCAGCAGGGCAGGAGGCTGGAGGGGCGGGGAGCTGTTTTTT . TRBJ2-2 . TRBV2
CASSFGGGRRAYGYTF TGTGCCAGCAGTTTTGGTGGAGGGCGCAGGGCCTATGGCTACACCTTC . TRBJ1-2 . TRBV27
CASSQTANYGYTF TGTGCCAGCAGTCAGACAGCTAACTATGGCTACACCTTC once TRBJ1-2 . TRBV6-5
CASSSRDTSETQYF TGCGCCAGCAGCTCTCGGGACACCTCAGAGACCCAGTACTTC . TRBJ2-5 . TRBV5-1
CASSLRGEHSSYEQYF TGCGCCAGCAGCCTGCGGGGGGAACACAGCTCCTACGAGCAGTACTTC . TRBJ2-7 TRBD2 TRBV5-1
CASSHVGEPSGNTIYF TGCGCCAGCAGCCATGTAGGGGAACCCTCTGGAAACACCATATATTTT . TRBJ1-3 . TRBV4-3
CASSRSGRGAEETQYF TGTGCCAGCAGCCGGTCAGGGCGGGGGGCGGAGGAGACCCAGTACTTC . TRBJ2-5 TRBD2 TRBV11-1
CASRLLAGGSNEQFF TGTGCCAGCAGATTACTAGCGGGGGGTTCTAATGAGCAGTTCTTC . TRBJ2-1 TRBD2 TRBV7-2
CASSLKPRRGSDQPQHF TGTGCCAGTAGTCTTAAGCCCAGACGGGGGAGCGATCAGCCCCAGCATTTT . TRBJ1-5 . TRBV19
CASSVAPTGKGETQYF TGTGCCAGCAGCGTAGCCCCTACAGGGAAGGGGGAGACCCAGTACTTC . TRBJ2-5 . TRBV9
CAIRDHRGQGDYGYTF TGTGCCATCAGGGACCACAGGGGGCAAGGGGACTATGGCTACACCTTC . TRBJ1-2 TRBD1 TRBV10-3
CATSDPRQGVGYGYTF TGTGCCACCAGTGACCCTCGACAGGGGGTAGGCTATGGCTACACCTTC . TRBJ1-2 TRBD1 TRBV24-1
CASRKTGSGTEAFF TGTGCCAGCAGGAAGACAGGGAGTGGAACTGAAGCTTTCTTT . TRBJ1-1 TRBD1 TRBV2
CASSLANEQYF TGCGCCAGCAGCTTGGCCAACGAGCAGTACTTC few TRBJ2-7 . TRBV5-1
CASSPRQMGNTEAFF TGTGCCAGCAGCCCCAGACAGATGGGGAACACTGAAGCTTTCTTT . TRBJ1-1 . TRBV11-1
CASSLWWGLENTEAFF TGTGCCAGCAGCTTGTGGTGGGGGCTGGAGAACACTGAAGCTTTCTTT . TRBJ1-1 . TRBV5-6
CASSPTLRGNEQYF TGTGCCAGCAGCCCCACGCTCCGGGGTAACGAGCAGTACTTC . TRBJ2-7 . TRBV7-9
CASSQDRGGIQPQHF TGCGCCAGCAGCCAAGATAGGGGGGGTATTCAGCCCCAGCATTTT . TRBJ1-5 . TRBV4-3
CASSRSGTPEETQYF TGCGCCAGCAGCCGTTCGGGGACACCAGAGGAGACCCAGTACTTC . TRBJ2-5 . TRBV5-1
CASRVVAGTGEGGNQPQHF TGTGCCAGCAGGGTCGTCGCCGGGACAGGGGAAGGAGGAAATCAGCCCCAGCATTTT . TRBJ1-5 TRBD1 TRBV2
CASSMTGKKLFF TGTGCCAGTAGTATGACAGGGAAAAAACTGTTTTTT few TRBJ1-4 TRBD1 TRBV19
CASSLGGQNYGYTF TGTGCCAGCAGCTTAGGGGGACAGAACTATGGCTACACCTTC . TRBJ1-2 TRBD1 TRBV7-2
CASSRTVMNTEAFF TGTGCCAGCAGTCGGACAGTCATGAACACTGAAGCTTTCTTT . TRBJ1-1 . TRBV6-5
CASSQETLAGSYNEQFF TGTGCCAGCAGCCAGGAGACTCTAGCGGGCTCCTACAATGAGCAGTTCTTC . TRBJ2-1 TRBD2 TRBV3-1/TRBV3-2
CASSAELAGSSYEQYF TGTGCCAGCAGCGCTGAACTAGCGGGGAGCTCCTACGAGCAGTACTTC once TRBJ2-7 TRBD2 TRBV7-2
CASSFEPGQGAGYTF TGTGCCAGCAGCTTTGAACCGGGACAGGGTGCTGGCTACACCTTC . TRBJ1-2 TRBD1 TRBV7-9
CASSEYSGTGQETQYF TGTGCCAGCAGTGAGTACTCCGGGACAGGCCAAGAGACCCAGTACTTC . TRBJ2-5 TRBD1 TRBV2
CASRGLRDQPQHF TGTGCCAGCAGGGGACTCCGGGATCAGCCCCAGCATTTT . TRBJ1-5 . TRBV12-3/TRBV12-4
CASSHDDLDRGIGNYGYTF TGTGCCAGCAGCCATGACGATTTGGACAGGGGAATCGGTAACTATGGCTACACCTTC . TRBJ1-2 TRBD1 TRBV3-1/TRBV3-2
CASRAGGDEKLFF TGCGCCAGCAGAGCAGGGGGCGATGAAAAACTGTTTTTT . TRBJ1-4 TRBD1 TRBV5-1
CASSRTGDYGYTF TGCGCCAGCAGCCGAACAGGGGACTATGGCTACACCTTC . TRBJ1-2 TRBD1 TRBV5-1
CASSSYYTGNKNIQYF TGTGCCAGCAGCTCATACTATACAGGGAACAAAAACATTCAGTACTTC . TRBJ2-4 . TRBV7-2
CASSLQGMDYGYTF TGTGCCAGCAGCTTGCAGGGGATGGACTATGGCTACACCTTC . TRBJ1-2 . TRBV5-6
CASSLGQGGDTQYF TGTGCCAGCAGCCTAGGACAGGGGGGAGATACGCAGTATTTT . TRBJ2-3 TRBD1 TRBV7-3
CASSEESSYEQYF TGTGCCAGTAGTGAGGAAAGCTCCTACGAGCAGTACTTC . TRBJ2-7 . TRBV19
CASSVGVGTDEQYF TGTGCCAGCAGCGTAGGAGTTGGGACAGACGAGCAGTACTTC few TRBJ2-7 TRBD1 TRBV9
CASSSGTGTEAFF TGTGCCAGCAGCTCCGGGACAGGGACTGAAGCTTTCTTT . TRBJ1-1 TRBD1 TRBV7-2
CASSFPGLQETQYF TGTGCCAGCAGCTTTCCGGGACTACAAGAGACCCAGTACTTC . TRBJ2-5 TRBD2 TRBV7-9